This T cell receptor beta chain is drawn from a study of siplizumab effects on memory and regulatory T cells. For this clone: Its antigen is not identified.

Study conclusions and caveats: Siplizumab caused a significant drop in alloreactive sequences traceable to unstimulated CD4+ memory cells.

Using immunoSEQ multiplex PCR, the repertoire was profiled, and TCRdb retains in-frame clones only, with some absent. The sample carries roughly 93,000 clones, around 94% recorded once. Germline lookup yields CDR1 LNHNV and CDR2 YYDKDF (reference sequence). This CDR3 has 15 amino acids. Trimming took 0 bases from V and 3 from J, leaving 12 bases between them. Input material: non-Treg CD4+ T cells sorted from blood. The chain employs TRBV15 and TRBJ2-7; D is unresolved. The TCR originated in a human donor in good health. The CDR3 loop reads CATSRDPHKDYEQYF. The CDR3 nucleotides are TGTGCCACCAGCAGAGATCCTCACAAAGACTACGAGCAGTACTTC.